The 27 T cell receptor beta chains below come from one sample, sequenced in a study of cytomegalovirus exposure and HLA in healthy donors. The PCR had 60 Vbeta and 13 Jbeta primers. Clones were sequenced by immunoSEQ multiplex PCR, and TCRdb holds only the in-frame ones, with some missing. This table holds approximately 150,000 clones, more than 65% found once. Sequences were obtained from PBMCs. The receptors derive from a man younger than 40 in good health and CMV-seropositive.

This clone occurred once. This chain uses TRBV30 with TRBJ2-3, with 9 positions matching TRBD2. The CDR3 spans 16 residues. Germline assignment: CDR1 GTSNPN and CDR2 SVGIG (reference sequence). The V gene end was trimmed by 3 bases and the J gene end by 1 base; junction bases not matched to a gene: 8. This CDR3 reads CAWRVGVAGGTDTQYF. For the CDR3, the DNA is TGTGCCTGGAGGGTCGGGGTAGCGGGGGGCACAGATACGCAGTATTTT.

The chain is built from TRBV28 and TRBJ1-4; D perhaps matches TRBD1 (5 bases). This CDR3 has 15 residues. V was cut by 8 bases and J by 8 bases, with 21 bases left in between. Germline V gene lookup returns CDR1 MDHEN and CDR2 SYDVKM. Here the CDR3 reads CASAFLGGRGEKLFF. In DNA form, the CDR3 reads TGTGCCAGCGCCTTTCTGGGAGGAAGGGGAGAAAAACTGTTTTTT.

The chain combines TRBV25-1 with TRBJ1-4, with D perhaps TRBD1 (5 bases). The CDR3 is made up of 15 amino acids. Per germline, CDR1 MGHDK and CDR2 SYGVNS. Deletions cut 2 bases from V and 2 bases from J, with 9 bases between. CDR3 residues: CASSEGGATNEKLFF. Here the CDR3 DNA reads TGTGCCAGCAGTGAAGGAGGGGCCACTAATGAAAAACTGTTTTTT.

The V and J genes are TRBV4-3 and TRBJ2-1; D is perhaps TRBD2 (6 bases). The CDR3 is 16 residues long. CDR1 is LGHNA and CDR2 is YSLEER in the germline V gene. V was cut by 0 bases and J by 5 bases, with 14 bases left in between. CDR3 DNA: TGCGCCAGCAGCCAAGATCTGGGGGGTTGGAACAATGAGCAGTTCTTC. The encoded protein is CASSQDLGGWNNEQFF.

The chain combines TRBV5-1 with TRBJ2-6; a possible D gene is TRBD1 (6 bases). Trimming took 0 bases from V and 4 from J, leaving 14 bases between them. This CDR3 is 17 amino acids long. The germline V gene has CDR1 SGHRS and CDR2 YFSETQ. CDR3 bases: TGCGCCAGCAGCTTGGCAGGGGAATCATCCGGGGCCAACGTCCTGACTTTC. Amino acids: CASSLAGESSGANVLTF.

J is TRBJ2-5 and V is TRBV6-1, with D possibly matching TRBD2 (5 bases). Germline CDR1 is MNHNS and CDR2 is SASEGT. CDR3 size: 14 residues. V dropped 9 bases and J dropped 2 bases, with 16 bases sitting between them. For the CDR3, the DNA is TGTGCCAGTGTACTACGCGGAGGACAAGAGACCCAGTACTTC. Its protein product is CASVLRGGQETQYF.

V usage is TRBV7-2 and J usage is TRBJ1-2; D is perhaps TRBD1 (5 bases). CDR1 SGHTA and CDR2 FQGNSA come from the germline V gene. The CDR3 sequence is 12 residues long. V was cut by 0 bases and J by 8 bases, with 7 bases left in between. The CDR3 protein is CASSLARAGYTF. The CDR3 region has the DNA TGTGCCAGCAGCTTAGCCAGGGCGGGCTACACCTTC.

This chain links TRBV5-1 with TRBJ2-2; 8 positions match TRBD1. The junction had 11 bases not matched to a gene; V was cut back by 1 base and J by 9 bases. Germline assignment: CDR1 SGHRS and CDR2 YFSETQ. The CDR3 spans 16 residues. In DNA, the CDR3 is TGCGCCAGCAGCTTGACAACCGGACAGGGTTCCAGGGAGCTGTTTTTT. It specifies CASSLTTGQGSRELFF.

CDR3: CASSSRVRDSPLHF. The CDR3 region has the DNA TGTGCCAGCAGTTCTCGCGTGAGGGATTCACCCCTCCACTTT. The rearrangement links TRBV6-5 to TRBJ1-6, with unresolved D. Germline V CDR1 and CDR2: MNHEY, SVGAGI. The V end lost 4 bases, the J end lost 8 bases, and 12 bases lay between the germline ends. CDR3 length: 14 amino acids.

There are a few counts of this clone. This chain links TRBV6-5 with TRBJ2-7; D may be TRBD1 (5 bases). The V gene lost 2 bases and the J gene lost 5 bases, with 13 bases spanning the gap. The CDR3 has 14 residues. Per the germline V gene, CDR1 is MNHEY and CDR2 is SVGAGI. This CDR3 reads CASSYGQGLNEQYF. CDR3 DNA: TGTGCCAGCAGTTACGGGCAGGGCTTAAACGAGCAGTACTTC.

V and J are TRBV19 and TRBJ2-3, with D perhaps matching TRBD1 (6 bases). Germline-derived CDR1 and CDR2 are LNHDA and SQIVND (reference sequence). The V end lost 3 bases, the J end lost 0 bases, and 10 bases lay between the germline ends. This CDR3 is 15 amino acids long. The CDR3 DNA sequence: TGTGCCAGTAGTATGGGACAAACTAGCACAGATACGCAGTATTTT. This gives the protein CASSMGQTSTDTQYF. The variable domain in full, completed from reference TRBV19 and TRBJ2-3, reads DGGITQSPKYLFRKEGQNVTLSCEQNLNHDAMYWYRQDPGQGLRLIYYSQIVNDFQKGDIAEGYSVSREKKESFPLTVTSAQKNPTAFYLCASSMGQTSTDTQYFGPGTRLTVL.

V usage is TRBV29-1 and J usage is TRBJ2-2; D may be TRBD1 (5 bases). The CDR3 consists of 13 residues. Between the trimmed V and J ends, which lost 7 bases and 1 base, there was a span of 10 bases. Germline V gives CDR1 SQVTM, CDR2 ANQGSEA. Here the CDR3 DNA reads TGCAGCGCCCCGACAGAGAACACCGGGGAGCTGTTTTTT. Its translation: CSAPTENTGELFF.

Here the CDR3 DNA reads TGTGCCAGCAGCTTAATCTCGCGGGACTACGAGCAGTACTTC. It codes for CASSLISRDYEQYF. The V gene is TRBV7-2, the J gene TRBJ2-7, with D perhaps matching TRBD2 (6 bases). CDR1 and CDR2 from the germline V gene are SGHTA and FQGNSA. The V end lost 2 bases, the J end lost 3 bases, and 11 bases lay between the germline ends. The CDR3 spans 14 residues. The full variable domain, rest sourced from reference TRBV7-2 and TRBJ2-7, is GAGVSQSPSNKVTEKGKDVELRCDPISGHTALYWYRQSLGQGLEFLIYFQGNSAPDKSGLPSDRFSAERTGGSVSTLTIQRTQQEDSAVYLCASSLISRDYEQYFGPGTRLTVT.

This clone was recorded a few times. The CDR3 DNA follows: TGTGCCAGCACCATTCCAGGGGGCGCGAGTGGCTACACCTTC. Protein: CASTIPGGASGYTF. The V call is TRBV28, the J call TRBJ1-2; 8 bases agree with TRBD1. The CDR3 loop spans 14 amino acids. CDR1 MDHEN and CDR2 SYDVKM come from the germline V gene. V was clipped by 7 bases and J by 7 bases; unmatched bases: 11.

Here the CDR3 DNA reads TGCGCCAGCAGCTTGACAGGACCTGCAACTAATGAAAAACTGTTTTTT. Encoded protein: CASSLTGPATNEKLFF. V usage is TRBV5-1 and J usage is TRBJ1-4, with D possibly TRBD1 on 5 matching bases. V shed 1 base and J shed 0 bases, with 10 bases lying between them. CDR1 SGHRS and CDR2 YFSETQ come from the germline V gene. The CDR3 sequence is 16 residues long.

The chain has TRBV6-5 and TRBJ1-5, with D tentatively TRBD1 (5 bases). CDR1 is MNHEY, CDR2 SVGAGI, per germline. The CDR3 spans 12 residues. With 6 bases removed from V and 7 bases from J, the gap between germline ends came to 10 bases. The CDR3 loop is CASRAAGQPQHF. For the CDR3, the DNA is TGTGCCAGCAGGGCGGCAGGGCAGCCCCAGCATTTT.

A word on this clone: The junction and the germline gene differ at one end; a read error may be behind it. J is TRBJ2-6 and V is TRBV19; D may be TRBD1 (5 bases). Germline V gives CDR1 LNHDA, CDR2 SQIVND (reference sequence). This CDR3 has 18 amino acids. CDR3 bases: TGTGCCAGTAGTCCCGGACCGCGGTCTTTTTCTGGGGCCAACGGCCTGACTTTC. Its protein is CASSPGPRSFSGANGLTF. Full variable domain (rest looked up from reference TRBV19 and TRBJ2-6): DGGITQSPKYLFRKEGQNVTLSCEQNLNHDAMYWYRQDPGQGLRLIYYSQIVNDFQKGDIAEGYSVSREKKESFPLTVTSAQKNPTAFYLCASSPGPRSFSGANGLTFGAGSRLTVL.

The chain recombines TRBV27 with TRBJ2-3, with 9 bases fitting TRBD1. The germline CDR1 and CDR2 sequences are MNHEY and SMNVEV (reference sequence). The CDR3 runs to 15 residues. Trimming at V came to 4 bases and at J to 4 bases, leaving 6 bases not matched to a gene. CDR3 nucleotides: TGTGCCAGCAGTTACTACAGGGGGCTGGCAGATACGCAGTATTTT. Translating gives CASSYYRGLADTQYF.

J is TRBJ2-5 and V is TRBV6-5; D uncertain. The DNA end is a closer match to TRBJ2-7, so the J assignment may be wrong. CDR1 MNHEY and CDR2 SVGAGI come from the germline V gene. This CDR3 is 11 amino acids long. For the CDR3, the DNA is TGTGCCAGCAGAAGTAGCTACGAGCAGTACTTC. Protein product: CASRSSYEQYF.

The rearrangement uses TRBV28 and TRBJ1-5, with D unclear. CDR3 length: 11 residues. Germline-derived CDR1 and CDR2 are MDHEN and SYDVKM. V lost 5 bases to trimming and J lost 5 bases, with 4 bases between them. Here the CDR3 reads CASSLHQPQHF. The CDR3 nucleotides are TGTGCCAGCAGTCTTCATCAGCCCCAGCATTTT.

The rearrangement uses TRBV5-5 and TRBJ1-5; D unresolved. The CDR3 loop spans 16 amino acids. The V end lost 1 base, the J end lost 0 bases, and 11 bases lay between the germline ends. Germline CDR1 is SGHKS and CDR2 is YYEKEE (reference sequence). The CDR3: CASSLTAAGSNQPQHF. The CDR3 DNA reads TGTGCCAGCAGCTTGACGGCGGCCGGTAGCAATCAGCCCCAGCATTTT.

This chain joins TRBV14 and TRBJ1-1; D possibly corresponds to TRBD1 (6 bases). Germline-derived CDR1 and CDR2 are SGHDN and FVKESK. The CDR3 spans 14 residues. Trimming stripped 5 bases from V and 3 bases from J, with 13 bases between. CDR3 amino acids: CASSKGQWDTEAFF. The CDR3 DNA is TGTGCCAGCAGCAAAGGACAGTGGGACACTGAAGCTTTCTTT.

This rearrangement joins TRBV5-4 to TRBJ1-3; 7 bases are a match to TRBD1. Trimming removed 5 bases from V and 5 bases from J; junction bases left unmatched: 10. The length of the CDR3 is 15 residues. Looked up from germline, CDR1 is SGHNT and CDR2 is YYREEE (reference sequence). The CDR3 sequence: CASSSGRDRRNTIYF. CDR3 coding DNA: TGTGCCAGCAGTTCAGGCCGGGACAGAAGAAACACCATATATTTT. The entire variable domain, with the rest obtained from reference TRBV5-4 and TRBJ1-3, is as follows: ETGVTQSPTHLIKTRGQQVTLRCSSQSGHNTVSWYQQALGQGPQFIFQYYREEENGRGNFPPRFSGLQFPNYSSELNVNALELDDSALYLCASSSGRDRRNTIYFGEGSWLTVV.

The V call is TRBV2, the J call TRBJ1-2, with 7 bases that match TRBD1. The V segment lost 6 bases and the J segment 8 bases; nucleotides outside the gene matches: 9. The CDR3 is 13 amino acids. Germline CDR1 is SNHLY and CDR2 is FYNNEI. CDR3 protein: CASSEQGTSGYTF. Here the CDR3 DNA reads TGTGCCAGCAGCGAACAGGGGACGAGCGGCTACACCTTC.

The gene calls are TRBV29-1 and TRBJ1-3; 9 bases agree with TRBD1. Germline-derived CDR1 and CDR2 are SQVTM and ANQGSEA. The length of the CDR3 is 13 residues. Trimming cost V 6 bases and J 7 bases; bases outside gene matches: 7. As DNA, the CDR3 is TGCAGCGTCCTCGGGACAGGGAAGAACACCATATATTTT. This gives the protein CSVLGTGKNTIYF.

CDR3 in DNA: TGTGCCAGCAGCTTGGAGTTGAGGCAGGGTGCCTACGAGCAGTACTTC. Protein product: CASSLELRQGAYEQYF. The chain combines TRBV5-4 with TRBJ2-7; D is perhaps TRBD1 (5 bases). V lost 0 bases, J lost 2 bases, and 15 bases lay in between. The CDR3 totals 16 residues. CDR1 is SGHNT, CDR2 YYREEE, per germline (reference sequence).

This chain uses TRBV28 with TRBJ2-4; a weak D match, TRBD2 (6 bases). CDR1 is MDHEN, CDR2 SYDVKM, per germline. CDR3 length equals 16 residues. V was shortened by 6 bases and J by 0 bases, with 15 bases between the two germline ends. CDR3 residues: CASRAGLTQAKNIQYF. The CDR3 coding sequence is TGTGCCAGCAGAGCTGGACTAACACAAGCCAAAAACATTCAGTACTTC.